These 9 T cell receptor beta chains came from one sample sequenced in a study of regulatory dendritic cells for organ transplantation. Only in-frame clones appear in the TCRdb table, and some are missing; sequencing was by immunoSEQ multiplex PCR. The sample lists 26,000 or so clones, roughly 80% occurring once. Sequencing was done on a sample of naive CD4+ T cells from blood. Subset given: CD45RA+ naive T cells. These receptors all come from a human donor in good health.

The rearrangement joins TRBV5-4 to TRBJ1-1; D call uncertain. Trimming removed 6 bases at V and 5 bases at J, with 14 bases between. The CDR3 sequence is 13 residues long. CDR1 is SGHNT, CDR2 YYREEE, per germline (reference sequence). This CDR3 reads CASTLYPGTEAFF. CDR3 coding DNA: TGTGCCAGCACCCTCTACCCCGGGACTGAAGCTTTCTTT.

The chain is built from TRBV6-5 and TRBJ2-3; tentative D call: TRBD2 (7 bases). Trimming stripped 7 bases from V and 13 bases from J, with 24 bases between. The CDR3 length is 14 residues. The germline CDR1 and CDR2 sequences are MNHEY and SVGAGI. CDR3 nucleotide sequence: TGTGCCAGCACTAGGGGGGGGTCCAATACGTTGGAGTATTTT. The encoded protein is CASTRGGSNTLEYF.

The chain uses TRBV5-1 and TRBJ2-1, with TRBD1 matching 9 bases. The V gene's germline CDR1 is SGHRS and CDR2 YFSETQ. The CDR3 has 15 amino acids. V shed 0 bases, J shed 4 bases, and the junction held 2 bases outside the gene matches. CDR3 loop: CASSLVGQGYNEQFF. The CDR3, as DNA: TGCGCCAGCAGCTTGGTGGGACAGGGTTACAATGAGCAGTTCTTC.

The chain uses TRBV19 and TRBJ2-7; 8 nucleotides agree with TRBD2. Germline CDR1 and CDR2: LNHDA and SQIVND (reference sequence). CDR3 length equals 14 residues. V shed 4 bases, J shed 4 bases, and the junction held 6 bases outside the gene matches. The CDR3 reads CASSTTGGLYEQYF. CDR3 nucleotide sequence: TGTGCCAGTAGTACAACGGGGGGGCTTTACGAGCAGTACTTC.

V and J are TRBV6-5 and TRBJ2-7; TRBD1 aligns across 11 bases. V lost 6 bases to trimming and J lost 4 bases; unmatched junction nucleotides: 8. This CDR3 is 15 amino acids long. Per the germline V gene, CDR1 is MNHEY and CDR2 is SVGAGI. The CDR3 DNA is TGTGCCAGCAGAAAAGGACAGGGGGCTGGGTACGAGCAGTACTTC. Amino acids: CASRKGQGAGYEQYF.

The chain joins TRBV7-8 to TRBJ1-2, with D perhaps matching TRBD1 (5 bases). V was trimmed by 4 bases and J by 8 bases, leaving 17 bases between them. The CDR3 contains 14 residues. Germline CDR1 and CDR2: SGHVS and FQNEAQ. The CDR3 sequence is CASSSRGGGAGYTF. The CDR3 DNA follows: TGTGCCAGCAGCTCCCGGGGGGGTGGGGCGGGCTACACCTTC.

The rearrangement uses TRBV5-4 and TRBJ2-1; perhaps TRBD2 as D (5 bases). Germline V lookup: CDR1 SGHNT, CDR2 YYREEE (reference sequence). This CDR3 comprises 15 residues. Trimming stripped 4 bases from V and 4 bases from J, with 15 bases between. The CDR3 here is CASSRGLEVYNEQFF. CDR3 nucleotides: TGTGCCAGCAGCCGAGGGCTAGAAGTGTACAATGAGCAGTTCTTC. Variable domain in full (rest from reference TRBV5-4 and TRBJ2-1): ETGVTQSPTHLIKTRGQQVTLRCSSQSGHNTVSWYQQALGQGPQFIFQYYREEENGRGNFPPRFSGLQFPNYSSELNVNALELDDSALYLCASSRGLEVYNEQFFGPGTRLTVL.

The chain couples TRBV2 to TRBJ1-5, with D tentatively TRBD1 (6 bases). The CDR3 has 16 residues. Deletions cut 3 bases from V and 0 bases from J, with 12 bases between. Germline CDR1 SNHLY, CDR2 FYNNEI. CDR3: CASSDRGPHSNQPQHF. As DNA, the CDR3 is TGTGCCAGCAGTGACAGGGGCCCCCATAGCAATCAGCCCCAGCATTTT.

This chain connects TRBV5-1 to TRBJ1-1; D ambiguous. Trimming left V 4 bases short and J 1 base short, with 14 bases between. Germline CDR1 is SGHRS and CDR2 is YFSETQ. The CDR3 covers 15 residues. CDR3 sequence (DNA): TGCGCCAGCAGCGAAACTACGCGGGGGAACACTGAAGCTTTCTTT. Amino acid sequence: CASSETTRGNTEAFF.